These 25 T cell receptor beta chains share one sample of origin, sequenced in a study of OX40 agonist ivuxolimab in advanced cancers. Sequencing was performed with immunoSEQ multiplex PCR; in TCRdb, only in-frame clones are kept and a portion is missing. This sample yields more than 95,000 clones, of which 70% to 90% are seen a single time; 0.7% to 0.9% belongs to the top ten. This specimen consisted of CD4+ or CD8+ T cells sorted from blood, obtained in a trial of the OX40 agonist ivuxolimab. These receptors originate from an adult with an advanced solid tumor such as melanoma, head and neck, liver or kidney cancer.

The chain employs TRBV4-1 and TRBJ2-3, with 9 bases that match TRBD2. The V gene end was trimmed by 1 base and the J gene end by 4 bases; junction bases not matched to a gene: 12. CDR3 length: 18 residues. In germline, CDR1 is MGHRA, CDR2 YSYEKL. This chain's CDR3 is CASSQVLGSKRGADTQYF. The CDR3 DNA reads as TGCGCCAGCAGCCAAGTCTTGGGCAGTAAGCGGGGGGCAGATACGCAGTATTTT.

J is TRBJ1-5 and V is TRBV7-8; no firm D call. The CDR3 runs to 14 residues. From germline, CDR1 is SGHVS and CDR2 FQNEAQ. V lost 5 bases, J lost 2 bases, and 10 bases lay in between. The CDR3 protein is CASSTGQGNQPQHF. CDR3 nucleotide sequence: TGTGCCAGCAGCACCGGGCAGGGCAATCAGCCCCAGCATTTT.

This chain joins TRBV7-8 and TRBJ1-5; 7 positions agree with TRBD1. CDR3 length equals 16 residues. V shed 5 bases and J 0 bases; nucleotides not matched to a gene: 7. Germline lookup yields CDR1 SGHVS and CDR2 FQNEAQ. In DNA, the CDR3 is TGTGCCAGCAGCCGCGACAGGGCTTATAGCAATCAGCCCCAGCATTTT. Translation gives CASSRDRAYSNQPQHF.

V usage is TRBV6-1 and J usage is TRBJ2-1; perhaps TRBD1 as D (5 bases). This CDR3 contains 12 residues. Germline-derived CDR1 and CDR2 are MNHNS and SASEGT. Trimming shortened V by 5 bases and J by 7 bases, and 9 bases separated the two germline ends. DNA of the CDR3: TGTGCCAGCAGTCGAACAGGTAATGAGCAGTTCTTC. It yields the protein CASSRTGNEQFF.

The genes are TRBV18 and TRBJ1-4; no reliable D call. The CDR3 totals 16 residues. V was pared by 8 bases and J by 3 bases, with 19 bases between. Looked up from germline, CDR1 is KGHSH and CDR2 is LQKENI. DNA for the CDR3: TGTGCCAGCCTCACAACCCAGCCCGGACCTAATGAAAAACTGTTTTTT. It translates to CASLTTQPGPNEKLFF.

J is TRBJ1-1 and V is TRBV6-6; no clear D gene. Trimming cost V 4 bases and J 1 base, with 7 bases left between them. This CDR3 comprises 13 residues. From germline, CDR1 is MNHNY and CDR2 SVGAGI (reference sequence). The CDR3 coding sequence is TGTGCCAGCAGTTTTACAACGAACACTGAAGCTTTCTTT. Translating it yields CASSFTTNTEAFF.

The count of this clone is one. The chain has TRBV10-2 and TRBJ1-5, with 8 bases identical to TRBD1. CDR3 length: 15 amino acids. With V trimmed by 4 bases and J by 3 bases, 5 bases remained unmatched. CDR1 WSHSY and CDR2 SAAADI come from the germline V gene. The CDR3 coding sequence is TGCGCCAGCAGTGGCACAGGGGGGTTCAATCAGCCCCAGCATTTT. This encodes CASSGTGGFNQPQHF.

The V and J genes are TRBV5-1 and TRBJ2-1; D may be TRBD1 (6 bases). CDR1 is SGHRS, CDR2 YFSETQ, per germline. This CDR3 has 16 residues. V lost 2 bases, J lost 10 bases, and 22 bases lay in between. The CDR3 reads CASSLQGRRDTEEQFF. The CDR3 DNA follows: TGCGCCAGCAGCTTACAGGGAAGACGAGATACCGAGGAGCAGTTCTTC.

This clone showed up just a few times. The chain couples TRBV10-3 to TRBJ1-1; D may be TRBD1 (5 bases). Germline V gene lookup returns CDR1 ENHRY and CDR2 SYGVKD. The V end was cut by 3 bases, the J end by 1 base, with 6 bases between. This CDR3 has 13 residues. CDR3 loop: CAISDRGNTEAFF. CDR3 nucleotide sequence: TGTGCCATCAGTGATAGGGGGAACACTGAAGCTTTCTTT.

The chain recombines TRBV18 with TRBJ1-2; maybe TRBD1 (6 bases). V gave up 1 base and J gave up 3 bases, with 6 bases separating them. CDR3 length equals 13 residues. Germline V gene lookup returns CDR1 KGHSH and CDR2 LQKENI. The CDR3 here is CASSPRTDYGYTF. The CDR3 region has the DNA TGTGCCAGCTCACCACGGACAGACTATGGCTACACCTTC.

The chain recombines TRBV7-9 with TRBJ1-3, with D hard to call. Germline V lookup: CDR1 SEHNR, CDR2 FQNEAQ (reference sequence). The CDR3 has 12 residues. Deletions cut 1 base from V and 7 bases from J, with 5 bases between. The CDR3 DNA reads TGTGCCAGCAGCTTAGGGGCGAACACCATATATTTT. Translated: CASSLGANTIYF.

The J gene is TRBJ1-1, the V gene TRBV11-2; D is unresolved. The CDR3 loop spans 14 amino acids. Per germline, CDR1 SGHAT and CDR2 FQNNGV. The ends were cut back, 5 bases at V and 0 bases at J, with 10 bases in the middle. The CDR3 sequence: CASSRGGMNTEAFF. DNA for the CDR3: TGTGCCAGCAGCCGGGGTGGGATGAACACTGAAGCTTTCTTT.

Points on this clone: One end of the junction fails to match germline, which may point to a read error. The V call is TRBV7-7, the J call TRBJ2-1; 7 bases fit TRBD2. This CDR3 contains 16 residues. CDR1 SSHAT and CDR2 FNYEAQ come from the germline V gene (reference sequence). CDR3 in amino acids: CASSLDASGAYNEQFF. The DNA for the CDR3 is TGTGCTAGCAGCTTAGATGCTAGCGGAGCATACAATGAGCAGTTCTTC.

The chain uses TRBV18 and TRBJ2-1; possible D gene TRBD1, 5 bases. There are 14 residues in the CDR3. V was pared by 6 bases and J by 8 bases, with 17 bases between. Germline V CDR1 and CDR2: KGHSH, LQKENI. The CDR3 region has the DNA TGTGCCAGCTCCCCCCAGGGTTTAGGCGATGAGCAGTTCTTC. As protein: CASSPQGLGDEQFF.

This clone has a single count. The V gene is TRBV29-1, the J gene TRBJ2-5; D is possibly TRBD1 (6 bases). This CDR3 comprises 14 residues. In germline, CDR1 is SQVTM, CDR2 ANQGSEA. V lost 3 bases to trimming and J lost 0 bases, with 11 bases between them. The CDR3 nucleotides read TGCAGCGTTGATACAGGGTGGGACCAAGAGACCCAGTACTTC. It codes for CSVDTGWDQETQYF. The full variable domain, in which reference TRBV29-1 and TRBJ2-5 provide the parts outside the CDR3, is SAVISQKPSRDICQRGTSLTIQCQVDSQVTMMFWYRQQPGQSLTLIATANQGSEATYESGFVIDKFPISRPNLTFSTLTVSNMSPEDSSIYLCSVDTGWDQETQYFGPGTRLLVL.

The chain recombines TRBV7-2 with TRBJ2-3, with D perhaps matching TRBD2 (5 bases). Trimming cost V 4 bases and J 3 bases, with 11 bases left between them. The germline CDR1 and CDR2 sequences are SGHTA and FQGNSA. The CDR3 contains 14 residues. The CDR3 loop is CASSSRTGTDTQYF. The CDR3 region has the DNA TGTGCCAGCAGCTCTCGGACGGGAACAGATACGCAGTATTTT.

The J gene is TRBJ2-7, the V gene TRBV6-1, with a weak D call TRBD1 (6 bases). Germline-derived CDR1 and CDR2 are MNHNS and SASEGT. This CDR3 is built from 14 residues. The V and J ends lost 4 bases and 2 bases respectively, with 12 bases between them. Here the CDR3 DNA reads TGTGCCAGCAGTGCCGGGACAACTACCTACGAGCAGTACTTC. This gives the protein CASSAGTTTYEQYF.

This chain's CDR3 is CASSPNWDEQYF. DNA for the CDR3: TGCGCCAGCAGCCCAAATTGGGACGAGCAGTACTTC. This chain uses TRBV10-1 with TRBJ2-7; unclear D gene. Germline V gene lookup returns CDR1 WNHNN and CDR2 SYGVQD (reference sequence). CDR3 length: 12 residues. V shed 6 bases and J shed 5 bases, with 11 bases lying between them.

The gene calls are TRBV7-9 and TRBJ2-7; tentatively, D is TRBD1 (5 bases). Germline CDR1 and CDR2: SEHNR and FQNEAQ (reference sequence). V was cut by 1 base and J by 9 bases, with 16 bases left in between. There are 14 residues in the CDR3. The CDR3 sequence is CASSLEPTELGQYF. CDR3 sequence (DNA): TGTGCCAGCAGCTTAGAGCCGACAGAGCTCGGGCAGTACTTC.

The V and J genes are TRBV2 and TRBJ2-5, with D perhaps TRBD2 (5 bases). The germline V and J ends were trimmed by 7 bases and 4 bases, with 7 bases remaining between them. Germline values: CDR1 SNHLY, CDR2 FYNNEI. This CDR3 spans 11 amino acids. CDR3 sequence (DNA): TGTGCCAGCAAGGGAGCAGAGACCCAGTACTTC. Translation: CASKGAETQYF.

This chain uses TRBV14 with TRBJ2-7, with D perhaps matching TRBD2 (6 bases). CDR3 length: 16 amino acids. Germline assignment: CDR1 SGHDN and CDR2 FVKESK. The V end was cut by 0 bases, the J end by 0 bases, with 12 bases between. CDR3 sequence: CASSQDRYGSSYEQYF. CDR3 DNA sequence: TGTGCCAGCAGCCAAGATAGGTACGGGAGCTCCTACGAGCAGTACTTC.

The genes are TRBV30 and TRBJ1-3; 7 bases line up with TRBD1. In germline, CDR1 is GTSNPN, CDR2 SVGIG (reference sequence). CDR3 length: 13 residues. J was trimmed by 4 bases and V by 5 bases; bases with no gene match: 5. CDR3 DNA: TGTGCCTGGGCCGGGACAGAGGGAAACACCATATATTTT. Translated: CAWAGTEGNTIYF.

About this clone itself: A junction end diverges from the germline sequence, so it may reflect a read error. At the DNA level, this CDR3 is encoded by other sequences in the same sample as well. This chain connects TRBV30 to TRBJ2-5, with D possibly being TRBD1 or TRBD2 (5 bases each). Germline lookup yields CDR1 GTSNPN and CDR2 SVGIG (reference sequence). The CDR3 totals 13 residues. Written as DNA, the CDR3 is TGTGCCTGGACCGCAGCTGGGGGAGAGACCCAATACTTC. Translated: CAWTAAGGETQYF.

The rearrangement joins TRBV6-5 to TRBJ2-3, with D unclear. CDR3 size: 12 residues. CDR1 is MNHEY, CDR2 SVGAGI, per germline. The V and J ends lost 6 bases and 0 bases respectively, with 4 bases between them. As DNA, the CDR3 is TGTGCCAGCAGGGGTAGCACAGATACGCAGTATTTT. As protein: CASRGSTDTQYF.

This chain connects TRBV28 to TRBJ1-2; D perhaps matches TRBD1 (5 bases). V was clipped by 8 bases and J by 1 base, with 14 bases between them. This CDR3 contains 14 residues. Germline V lookup: CDR1 MDHEN, CDR2 SYDVKM. The CDR3: CASSGGTDNYGYTF. DNA for the CDR3: TGTGCCAGCTCAGGCGGGACGGATAACTATGGCTACACCTTC.